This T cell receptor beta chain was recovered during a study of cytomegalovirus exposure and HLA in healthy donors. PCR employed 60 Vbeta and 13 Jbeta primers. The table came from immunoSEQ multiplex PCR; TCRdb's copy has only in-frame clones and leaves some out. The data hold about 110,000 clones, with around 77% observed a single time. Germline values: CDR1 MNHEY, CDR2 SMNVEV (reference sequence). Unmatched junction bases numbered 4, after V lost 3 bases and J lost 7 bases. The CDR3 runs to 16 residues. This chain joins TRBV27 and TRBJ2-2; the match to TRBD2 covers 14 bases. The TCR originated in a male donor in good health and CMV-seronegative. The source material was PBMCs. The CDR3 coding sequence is TGTGCCAGCAGTTTTTCGGGACTAGCGGGAGTCGGGGAGCTGTTTTTT. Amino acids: CASSFSGLAGVGELFF.